This TCR beta chain was sequenced for a study of tumor and adjacent non-tumor tissue in lung cancer. This sample's RNA came from whole unsorted tissue. Donors were chemotherapy-naive, newly diagnosed lung cancer surgical patients in China, August–late 2014. With respect to this clonotype: Since a much larger clone is just one base distant, this may be a read error. Without the conserved terminal phenylalanine or tryptophan, this CDR3 likely stems from a read error.

The library came from three nested PCR rounds adapted from ARM-PCR protocols. TCRdb processed the multiplex PCR reads anew with MiXCR; each CDR3 protein has one entry. The sample records 200,000 to 250,000 distinct CDR3 sequences, about 76% being singletons. Sequencing was done on a sample of lung tumor tissue. This clonotype was obtained from a man in his fifties or sixties with non-small cell lung cancer.

The CDR3 is CASSYPPGRGGSYEQYY. The CDR3 DNA reads TGTGCCAGCAGTTACCCCCCAGGGCGGGGGGGAAGCTACGAGCAGTACTAC. This chain uses TRBV28 with TRBJ2-7, with 9 bases that match TRBD2. CDR3 length: 17 residues. The V gene end was trimmed by 4 bases and the J gene end by 3 bases; junction bases not matched to a gene: 13. Germline V lookup: CDR1 MDHEN, CDR2 SYDVKM.